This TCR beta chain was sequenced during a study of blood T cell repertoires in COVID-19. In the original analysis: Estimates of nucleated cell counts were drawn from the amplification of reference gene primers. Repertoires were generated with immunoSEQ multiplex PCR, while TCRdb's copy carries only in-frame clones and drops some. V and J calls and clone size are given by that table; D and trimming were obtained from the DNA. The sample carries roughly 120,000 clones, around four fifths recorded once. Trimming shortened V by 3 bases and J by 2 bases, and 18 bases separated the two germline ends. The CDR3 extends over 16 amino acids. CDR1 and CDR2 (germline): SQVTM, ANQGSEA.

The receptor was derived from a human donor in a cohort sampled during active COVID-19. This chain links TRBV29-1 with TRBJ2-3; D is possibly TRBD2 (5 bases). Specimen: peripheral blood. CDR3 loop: CSVDPPSRANTDTQYF. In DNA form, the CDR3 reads TGCAGCGTTGATCCGCCTAGCCGAGCGAACACAGATACGCAGTATTTT.